These T cell receptor beta chains were read from a single sample in a study of Ad26.COV2.S vaccination and SARS-CoV-2 variants. Data came from immunoSEQ multiplex PCR; TCRdb stores just in-frame clones and leaves some out. The sample yields some 180,000 clones, roughly nine tenths seen once. Specimen: peripheral blood, collected after recovery from COVID-19. The receptors here all came from a human donor who had recovered from COVID-19. Each CDR3 is given with its conserved first and last residue. A D gene is named only where the DNA matches it firmly. Expanded clones get a size class; other rows say once, few or many, or leave the size out.

>NA|TRBJ2-7|TRBD1|TRBV15
CATSATTGGDEQYF
TGTGCCACCAGCGCGACGACAGGGGGCGACGAGCAGTACTTC
>NA|TRBJ2-7|NA|TRBV27
CASSLSEVYEQYF
TGTGCCAGCAGTTTATCCGAGGTCTACGAGCAGTACTTC
>NA|TRBJ1-4|NA|TRBV27
CASSRQSTNEKLFF
TGTGCCAGCAGCAGACAGTCAACTAATGAAAAACTGTTTTTT
>NA|TRBJ2-3|TRBD2|TRBV3-1/TRBV3-2
CASSQDAAGVQYF
TGTGCCAGCAGCCAAGATGCGGCGGGAGTGCAGTATTTT
>many|TRBJ2-1|TRBD2|TRBV11-3
CASSPRARLAGNNEQFF
TGTGCCAGCAGCCCCCGGGCCCGACTAGCGGGCAACAATGAGCAGTTCTTC
>NA|TRBJ2-7|TRBD2|TRBV28
CASSLGRGGAYEQYF
TGTGCCAGCAGTTTGGGCCGGGGAGGGGCCTACGAGCAGTACTTC
>NA|TRBJ2-3|TRBD2|TRBV7-2
CASSLATAGAWRDTQYF
TGTGCCAGCAGCTTAGCCACAGCGGGGGCCTGGAGGGATACGCAGTATTTT
>NA|TRBJ2-1|TRBD2|TRBV19
CASSRGLADSYNEQFF
TGTGCCAGTAGCCGAGGACTAGCGGACTCCTACAATGAGCAGTTCTTC
>once|TRBJ2-1|NA|TRBV7-9
CASSYQGLPHNEQFF
TGTGCCAGCAGCTACCAGGGGTTACCCCACAATGAGCAGTTCTTC
>NA|TRBJ2-3|TRBD2|TRBV6-4
CASSAGGSGRGTDTQYF
TGTGCCAGCAGTGCTGGAGGAAGCGGGAGGGGCACAGATACGCAGTATTTT
>NA|TRBJ2-3|TRBD1|TRBV28
CASHRDRGDTQYF
TGTGCCAGCCACCGGGACAGGGGAGATACGCAGTATTTT
>NA|TRBJ2-1|TRBD2|TRBV15
CATSTLAGGHNEQFF
TGTGCCACCAGCACTCTAGCGGGAGGGCATAATGAGCAGTTCTTC
>NA|TRBJ2-6|NA|TRBV6-5
CASSQRISGANVLTF
TGTGCCAGCAGCCAGCGGATCTCTGGGGCCAACGTCCTGACTTTC
>once|TRBJ1-5|NA|TRBV19
CASSIGRGYYSNQPQHF
TGTGCCAGTAGTATAGGCAGGGGTTACTATAGCAATCAGCCCCAGCATTTT
>NA|TRBJ1-2|NA|TRBV7-8
CASSLWEAGYTF
TGTGCCAGCAGCTTATGGGAGGCTGGCTACACCTTC
>NA|TRBJ2-7|NA|TRBV14
CASSLGWNYYEQYF
TGTGCCAGCAGCCTCGGGTGGAACTACTACGAGCAGTACTTC
>NA|TRBJ1-1|TRBD1|TRBV19
CASSIQTGGEAFF
TGTGCCAGTAGTATTCAGACAGGGGGTGAAGCTTTCTTT
>NA|TRBJ2-1|TRBD2|TRBV5-1
CASIPLAGGPGEQFF
TGCGCCAGCATCCCTTTGGCGGGAGGGCCGGGGGAGCAGTTCTTC
>few|TRBJ2-2|NA|TRBV4-1
CASSQVTNTGELFF
TGCGCCAGCAGCCAAGTGACGAACACCGGGGAGCTGTTTTTT
>NA|TRBJ2-1|NA|TRBV5-8
CASSSLVNEQFF
TGTGCCAGCAGCTCACTGGTCAATGAGCAGTTCTTC
>NA|TRBJ2-7|NA|TRBV21-1
CASSKEEKAGRSYEQYF
TGTGCCAGCAGCAAAGAGGAGAAAGCGGGACGCTCCTACGAGCAGTACTTC
>NA|TRBJ1-6|NA|TRBV19
CASKKSNPVSNSPLHF
TGTGCCAGTAAAAAGTCGAATCCGGTCTCAAATTCACCCCTCCACTTT
>NA|TRBJ1-1|NA|TRBV19
CASSNNMNTEAFF
TGTGCCAGTAGTAACAACATGAACACTGAAGCTTTCTTT
>NA|TRBJ2-5|NA|TRBV7-6
CASSLAVSAQETQYF
TGTGCCAGCAGCTTAGCGGTGTCAGCCCAAGAGACCCAGTACTTC
>NA|TRBJ2-1|TRBD2|TRBV7-9
CASSLAIAGGNEQFF
TGTGCCAGCAGCTTGGCGATAGCGGGAGGTAATGAGCAGTTCTTC
>once|TRBJ2-7|NA|TRBV6-5
CASSYETYMGYEQYF
TGTGCCAGCAGTTACGAGACCTATATGGGGTACGAGCAGTACTTC
>few|TRBJ2-7|NA|TRBV3-1/TRBV3-2
CASSQDWGAAPYEQYF
TGTGCCAGCAGCCAAGATTGGGGGGCCGCACCCTACGAGCAGTACTTC